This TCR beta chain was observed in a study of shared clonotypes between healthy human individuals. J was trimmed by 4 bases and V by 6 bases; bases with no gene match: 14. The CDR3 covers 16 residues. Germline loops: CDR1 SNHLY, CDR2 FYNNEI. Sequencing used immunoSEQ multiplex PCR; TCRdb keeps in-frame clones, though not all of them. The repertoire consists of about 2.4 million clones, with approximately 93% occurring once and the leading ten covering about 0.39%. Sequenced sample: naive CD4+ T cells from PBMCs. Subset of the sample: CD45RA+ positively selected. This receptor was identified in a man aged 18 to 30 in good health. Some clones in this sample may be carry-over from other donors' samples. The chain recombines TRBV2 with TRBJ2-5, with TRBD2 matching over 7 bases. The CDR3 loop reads CASRTPSGRALETQYF. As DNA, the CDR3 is TGTGCCAGCAGAACCCCTAGTGGGAGGGCCTTAGAGACCCAGTACTTC.